Following are 17 T cell receptor beta chains from one sample sequenced in a study of blood T cell repertoires in COVID-19. Here immunoSEQ multiplex PCR was the method, and the copy in TCRdb shows in-frame clones only, minus some. The repertoire holds 400,000 to 450,000 clones, with about 91% as singletons. Specimen: peripheral blood. The receptors stem from a woman aged 45-60 years with COVID-19, enrolled during active disease.

CDR3 in DNA: TGTGCCAGCAGCTCATACCGGACGCAGTATTTT. It codes for CASSSYRTQYF. The chain joins TRBV27 to TRBJ2-3; D remains unclear. V lost 6 bases and J lost 9, with 10 bases in between. Germline V CDR1 and CDR2: MNHEY, SMNVEV (reference sequence). CDR3 length: 11 amino acids.

This clone was detected only a few times. This chain links TRBV30 with TRBJ1-1; D may be TRBD1 (6 bases). Germline loops: CDR1 GTSNPN, CDR2 SVGIG (reference sequence). The germline V and J ends were trimmed by 3 bases and 1 base, with 9 bases remaining between them. CDR3 size: 13 residues. The CDR3 DNA sequence: TGTGCCTGGAGCCAGGGGAAGAACACTGAAGCTTTCTTT. Protein product: CAWSQGKNTEAFF.

This clone came up a few times. This chain links TRBV6-2 or TRBV6-3 with TRBJ1-1; no clear D. This CDR3 comprises 16 residues. Germline CDR1 is MNHEY and CDR2 is SVGEGT. V was pared by 0 bases and J by 3 bases, with 14 bases between. CDR3 coding DNA: TGTGCCAGCAGTTACTCAACCCAACTCGGGGACACTGAAGCTTTCTTT. The encoded protein is CASSYSTQLGDTEAFF.

The chain employs TRBV28 and TRBJ1-5; D is perhaps TRBD1 (5 bases). The CDR3 has 14 residues. Germline CDR1 MDHEN, CDR2 SYDVKM. Trimming left V 5 bases short and J 7 bases short, with 15 bases between. CDR3 sequence (DNA): TGTGCCAGCAGTGCTAACAGGAACCTCCAGCCCCAGCATTTT. It encodes CASSANRNLQPQHF.

This clone appeared once. The gene calls are TRBV5-1 and TRBJ2-7; the D gene is possibly TRBD1 (6 bases). V lost 3 bases and J lost 2, with 18 bases in between. From germline, CDR1 is SGHRS and CDR2 YFSETQ. There are 16 residues in the CDR3. CDR3 sequence: CASSSARDKLTYEQYF. DNA of the CDR3: TGCGCCAGCAGCTCCGCCAGGGACAAACTAACCTACGAGCAGTACTTC. The whole variable domain, remainder taken from reference TRBV5-1 and TRBJ2-7, is KAGVTQTPRYLIKTRGQQVTLSCSPISGHRSVSWYQQTPGQGLQFLFEYFSETQRNKGNFPGRFSGRQFSNSRSEMNVSTLELGDSALYLCASSSARDKLTYEQYFGPGTRLTVT.

The chain uses TRBV30 and TRBJ2-2; 9 bases match TRBD1. Trimming took 2 bases from V and 0 from J; bases not matched to a gene: 10. The CDR3 consists of 18 residues. Germline lookup yields CDR1 GTSNPN and CDR2 SVGIG (reference sequence). The CDR3: CAWSPRRGTGPNTGELFF. CDR3 bases: TGTGCCTGGAGTCCCCGCCGGGGGACAGGGCCGAACACCGGGGAGCTGTTTTTT.

To note about this clone: Other DNA sequences in the sample encode the same CDR3. The chain has TRBV12-3 or TRBV12-4 and TRBJ1-2; D is possibly TRBD1 (6 bases). The ends were cut back, 6 bases at V and 6 bases at J, with 8 bases in the middle. The CDR3 runs 11 residues. The CDR3 nucleotides read TGTGCCAGCAGCCCAGGGGATGGCTACACCTTC. This gives the protein CASSPGDGYTF.

This clone occurred once. The V call is TRBV25-1, the J call TRBJ2-1; tentatively, D is TRBD1 (6 bases). Germline V gene data show CDR1 as MGHDK and CDR2 as SYGVNS. CDR3 size: 14 residues. V lost 6 bases to trimming and J lost 6 bases, with 15 bases between them. The CDR3 sequence: CASSIQGAPNEQFF. Here the CDR3 DNA reads TGTGCCAGCAGCATACAGGGAGCCCCCAATGAGCAGTTCTTC.

This chain uses TRBV18 with TRBJ1-4, with D uncertain. V lost 2 bases and J lost 0, with 4 bases in between. The germline gives CDR1 KGHSH, CDR2 LQKENI. This CDR3 contains 14 residues. The CDR3 DNA reads TGTGCCAGCTCACCATCCGCAACTAATGAAAAACTGTTTTTT. This codes for CASSPSATNEKLFF.

The rearrangement joins TRBV18 to TRBJ2-3, with a tentative D call TRBD1 (6 bases). Looked up from germline, CDR1 is KGHSH and CDR2 is LQKENI. The CDR3 has 16 residues. Trimming took 5 bases from V and 1 from J, leaving 16 bases between them. The DNA of the CDR3 is TGTGCCAGCTCAATGGGGACACCCCTGGGCACAGATACGCAGTATTTT. Translating gives CASSMGTPLGTDTQYF. Filled out from reference TRBV18 and TRBJ2-3, the complete variable domain reads NAGVMQNPRHLVRRRGQEARLRCSPMKGHSHVYWYRQLPEEGLKFMVYLQKENIIDESGMPKERFSAEFPKEGPSILRIQQVVRGDSAAYFCASSMGTPLGTDTQYFGPGTRLTVL.

The table lists this clone with a count of one. The CDR3 is CASSPGEGAFF. The CDR3 DNA follows: TGTGCCAGCAGCCCAGGGGAGGGAGCTTTCTTT. This rearrangement joins TRBV9 to TRBJ1-1, with a tentative D call TRBD1 (6 bases). The CDR3 extends over 11 amino acids. The V gene's germline CDR1 is SGDLS and CDR2 YYNGEE. V was cut by 4 bases and J by 10 bases, with 11 bases left in between.

This chain links TRBV9 with TRBJ2-7; TRBD2 aligns across 9 bases. The CDR3 is 18 residues long. CDR1 and CDR2 from the germline V gene are SGDLS and YYNGEE. Unmatched junction bases numbered 13, after V lost 0 bases and J lost 3 bases. The CDR3 reads CASSVDPGTSSLHYEQYF. The CDR3 DNA follows: TGTGCCAGCAGCGTAGACCCCGGGACTAGCTCACTTCACTACGAGCAGTACTTC.

The V call is TRBV9, the J call TRBJ1-1; D gene unclear. The germline V gene encodes CDR1 SGDLS and CDR2 YYNGEE. CDR3 length equals 14 residues. The V gene lost 1 base and the J gene lost 1 base, with 8 bases spanning the gap. CDR3 DNA sequence: TGTGCCAGCAGCGTATCCCCGGGGAACACTGAAGCTTTCTTT. Its translation: CASSVSPGNTEAFF.

CDR3 loop: CASSPIGVSGYTF. The CDR3 DNA sequence: TGTGCCAGCAGCCCCATCGGGGTAAGCGGCTACACCTTC. The rearrangement joins TRBV3-1 (or the pseudogene TRBV3-2) to TRBJ1-2; no clear D gene. With 4 bases removed from V and 8 bases from J, the gap between germline ends came to 14 bases. CDR3 size: 13 residues. Germline V gene data show CDR1 as LGHDT and CDR2 as YNNKEL (reference sequence).

The gene calls are TRBV4-1 and TRBJ2-1; the match to TRBD2 covers 10 bases. Unmatched junction bases numbered 7, after V lost 4 bases and J lost 7 bases. Germline CDR1 is MGHRA and CDR2 is YSYEKL. The length of the CDR3 is 15 residues. The CDR3 loop reads CASSLSGGRVNEQFF. The CDR3 DNA is TGCGCCAGCAGCCTTAGCGGGGGGCGTGTGAATGAGCAGTTCTTC.

The rearrangement uses TRBV30 and TRBJ1-4; possibly TRBD1 for D (6 bases). V dropped 5 bases and J dropped 8 bases, with 18 bases sitting between them. Per germline, CDR1 GTSNPN and CDR2 SVGIG (reference sequence). The length of the CDR3 is 14 residues. Here the CDR3 DNA reads TGTGCCTGGGGGTTCTCGGACAGAGGCGAAAAACTGTTTTTT. This encodes CAWGFSDRGEKLFF.

The V and J genes are TRBV21-1 and TRBJ1-1. TRBV21-1 is deemed a pseudogene. The CDR3 has 18 amino acids. CDR3 sequence: CARRRESGGKELNTEAFF. CDR3 sequence (DNA): TGTGCCAGAAGGCGGGAAAGTGGGGGGAAAGAACTGAACACTGAAGCTTTCTTT.